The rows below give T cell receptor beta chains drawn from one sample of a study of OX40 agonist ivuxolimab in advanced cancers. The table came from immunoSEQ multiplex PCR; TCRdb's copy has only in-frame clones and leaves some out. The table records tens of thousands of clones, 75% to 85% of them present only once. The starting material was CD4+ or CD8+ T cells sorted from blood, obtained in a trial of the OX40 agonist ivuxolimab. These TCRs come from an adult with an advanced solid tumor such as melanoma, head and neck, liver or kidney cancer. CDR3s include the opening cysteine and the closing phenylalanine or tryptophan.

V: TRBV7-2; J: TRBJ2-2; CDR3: CASSLGEPDRTGELFF
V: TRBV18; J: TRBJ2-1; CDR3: CASSPPGVGVGNEQFF
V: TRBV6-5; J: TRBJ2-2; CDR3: CASSYQGEAGELFF
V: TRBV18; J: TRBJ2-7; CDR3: CASSPSGRGYEQYF
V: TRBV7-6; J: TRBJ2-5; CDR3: CASSLVSKETQYF
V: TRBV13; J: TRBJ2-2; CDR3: CASSFRSEELFF
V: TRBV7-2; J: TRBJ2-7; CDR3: CASSSPGTGQGTYEQYF
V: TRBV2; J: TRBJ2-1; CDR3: CASTEASGRAGEQFF
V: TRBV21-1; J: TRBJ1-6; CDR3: CASSGRDRGPLRYNSPLHF
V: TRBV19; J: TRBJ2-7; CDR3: CASNPGTGASYEQYF
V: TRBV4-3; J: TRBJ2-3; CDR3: CASSQSRASGRSRTDTQYF
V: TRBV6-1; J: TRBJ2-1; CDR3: CASLQGRYNEQFF
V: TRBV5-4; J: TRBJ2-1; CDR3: CASSLAGGVSSYNEQFF
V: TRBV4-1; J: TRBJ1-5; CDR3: CASSQRTEDQPQHF
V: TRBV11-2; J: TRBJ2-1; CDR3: CAIRKTSAYNEQFF
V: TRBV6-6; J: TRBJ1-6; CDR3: CASSYLGLSSPLHF
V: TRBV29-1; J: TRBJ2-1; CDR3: CSVSLGTRSYNEQFF
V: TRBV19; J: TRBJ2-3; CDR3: CASSLEPVTDTQYF
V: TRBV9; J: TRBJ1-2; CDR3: CASSVDPRAETYGYTF
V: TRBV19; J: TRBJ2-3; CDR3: CASRLQGSTDTQYF
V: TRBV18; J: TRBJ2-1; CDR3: CASSPQGAGVGNEQFF
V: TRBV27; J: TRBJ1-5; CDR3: CASSLSPPGQGINQPQHF
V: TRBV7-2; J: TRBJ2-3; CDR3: CASSSGDGGDTQYF
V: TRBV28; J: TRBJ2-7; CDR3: CASSLEPRTGYEQYF
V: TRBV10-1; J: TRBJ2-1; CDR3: CASSPFPQTMDPYNNEQFF
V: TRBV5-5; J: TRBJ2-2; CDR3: CASSWVERYTAGGELFF
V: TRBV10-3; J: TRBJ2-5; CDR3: CAISGDRVKETQYF
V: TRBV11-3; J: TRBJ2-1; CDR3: CASSFGSGAYNEQFF
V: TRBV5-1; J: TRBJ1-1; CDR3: CASSFQLQKNTEAFF
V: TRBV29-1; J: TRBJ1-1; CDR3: CSARSGNTEAFF
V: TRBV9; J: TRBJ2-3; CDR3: CASSQTAGDTQYF
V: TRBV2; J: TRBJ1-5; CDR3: CASTYRDRNSNQPQHF
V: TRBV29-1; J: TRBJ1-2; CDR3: CSVNGRGQLGYGYTF
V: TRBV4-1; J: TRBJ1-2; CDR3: CASSHILQGDGYTF
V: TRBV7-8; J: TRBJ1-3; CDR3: CASSPDIAGNTIYF
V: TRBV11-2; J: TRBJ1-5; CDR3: CASSKQGGTNQPQHF
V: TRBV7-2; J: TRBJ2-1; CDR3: CASSLAPGEQFF
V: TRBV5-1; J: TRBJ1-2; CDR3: CASSPDSIGGYTF
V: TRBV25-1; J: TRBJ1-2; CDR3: CASSAGRVYGYTF
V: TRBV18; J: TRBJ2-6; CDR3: CASSPIRTASGANVLTF
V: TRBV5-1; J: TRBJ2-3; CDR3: CASSFLAGGPTDTQYF
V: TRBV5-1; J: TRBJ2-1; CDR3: CASSYAGGYEQFF
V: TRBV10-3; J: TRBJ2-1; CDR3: CAISESEAGGGGNEQFF
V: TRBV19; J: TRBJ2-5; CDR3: CASRGSKETQYF
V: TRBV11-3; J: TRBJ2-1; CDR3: CASSLSGLAYNEQFF
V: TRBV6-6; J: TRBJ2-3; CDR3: CASSYSFRGDTQYF
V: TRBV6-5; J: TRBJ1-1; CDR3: CASSYTTEAFF
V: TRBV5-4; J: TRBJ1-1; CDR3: CASSLRNTEAFF
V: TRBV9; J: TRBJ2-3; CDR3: CASSNGVTQYF
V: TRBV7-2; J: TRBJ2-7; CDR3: CASSRRPDPSYEQYF
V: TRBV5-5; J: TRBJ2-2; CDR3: CASSLLAGAATGELFF